This T cell receptor (beta chain) was retrieved from a study of cytomegalovirus exposure and HLA in healthy donors. Between the trimmed V and J ends, which lost 0 bases and 2 bases, there was a span of 9 bases. Germline V gene lookup returns CDR1 SGDLS and CDR2 YYNGEE. The CDR3 runs 15 residues. Primers included in the PCR were 60 Vbeta and 13 Jbeta primers. The repertoire was sequenced with immunoSEQ multiplex PCR; TCRdb's copy has only in-frame clones and lacks some. This sample has more than 250,000 clones; 70% to 90% occur once, and the top ten carry about 2.5%. V is TRBV9 and J is TRBJ1-5, with D possibly TRBD1 on 5 matching bases. This receptor was identified in a woman between 18 and 29 years old in good health and CMV-seronegative. Sequenced input: PBMCs. The CDR3 bases are TGTGCCAGCAGCGTAGAGTCGGGGGGCAATCAGCCCCAGCATTTT. The encoded protein is CASSVESGGNQPQHF.